Listed below are T cell receptor beta chains from one sample, sequenced in a study of T-cell memory formation after mild COVID-19. TCRdb reanalysed the 5' RACE reads using MiXCR and keeps one entry per CDR3 protein. The sample contains a few hundred thousand distinct CDR3 sequences, about 24% of which appear only once. The specimen sequenced was PBMCs or a T cell subset sorted from them (not recorded which). All receptors derive from an adult woman who had mild COVID-19 (a few samples of this study predate the infection). Cell type and time point are not known. Both conserved end residues are part of each CDR3. Each record gives: clone size, D gene, J gene, V gene, CDR3 DNA, CDR3 protein. D genes are given only for firm matches. Clone size is shown for a subset of rows, as once, few, many or a class of expanded clone.

. | TRBD2 | TRBJ2-3 | TRBV5-1 | TGCGCCAGCAGCTCCTACGGGACTAGCGGGAGGGGACCTATCACAGATACGCAGTATTTT | CASSSYGTSGRGPITDTQYF
many | . | TRBJ2-6 | TRBV12-3/TRBV12-4 | TGTGCCAGCATATCTGAGGGGGCCAACGTCCTGACTTTC | CASISEGANVLTF
few | . | TRBJ2-4 | TRBV7-9 | TGTGCCAGCAGCCTGGACATTGGCATTCAGTACTTC | CASSLDIGIQYF
. | TRBD1 | TRBJ2-7 | TRBV9 | TGTGCCAGCAGCGGGCAGGGGGAAGGTGACTCCTACGAGCAGTACTTC | CASSGQGEGDSYEQYF
once | TRBD2 | TRBJ2-5 | TRBV5-1 | TGCGCCAGCAGCTTTAGCGGGGGGCCCCAAGAGACCCAGTACTTC | CASSFSGGPQETQYF
. | . | TRBJ1-5 | TRBV12-3/TRBV12-4 | TGTGCCAGCAGTTTTTTTCGGCAGGCCCAGCCCCAGCATTTT | CASSFFRQAQPQHF
. | . | TRBJ2-3 | TRBV12-3/TRBV12-4 | TGTGCCAGCAGTCTAGGGACCCTCTCGGGTACGCAGTATTTT | CASSLGTLSGTQYF
few | TRBD1 | TRBJ2-5 | TRBV5-1 | TGCGCCAGCAGCTTGGGAGACAGGGGAAGAGGAGAGACCCAGTACTTC | CASSLGDRGRGETQYF
. | . | TRBJ1-3 | TRBV20-1 | TGCAGTGCCAGAGGGATAGCTGGAAACACCATATATTTT | CSARGIAGNTIYF
. | . | TRBJ2-5 | TRBV5-1 | TGCGCCAGCAGCTCGTCGGGACAGCCCCGGGGGGAGACCCAGTACTTC | CASSSSGQPRGETQYF
. | . | TRBJ1-2 | TRBV14 | TGTGCCAGCAGCCAAGCCTCAGGGATTAACTATGGCTACACCTTC | CASSQASGINYGYTF
. | . | TRBJ1-2 | TRBV27 | TGTGCCAGCAGTCCCGGGACCGAATATGGCTACACCTTC | CASSPGTEYGYTF
few | TRBD1 | TRBJ2-3 | TRBV4-1 | TGCGCCAGCAGCCAAGGACAGGGGGTTGTGCAGTATTTT | CASSQGQGVVQYF
once | . | TRBJ1-1 | TRBV15 | TGTGCCACCAGCACTGACCGGGACTCAGGGCAAACTGAAGCTTTCTTT | CATSTDRDSGQTEAFF
many | . | TRBJ2-5 | TRBV9 | TGTGCCAGCAGCGGCGGGGGCCTCCAAGAGACCCAGTACTTC | CASSGGGLQETQYF
few | TRBD1 | TRBJ1-6 | TRBV6-6 | TGTGCCAGCAGTCCCTTCGACAGGGGTTTAAATTCACCCCTCCACTTT | CASSPFDRGLNSPLHF
few | . | TRBJ2-7 | TRBV18 | TGTGCCAGCTCACCACTTCGAGGCGAGCAGTACTTC | CASSPLRGEQYF
. | . | TRBJ1-1 | TRBV7-8 | TGTGCCAGCAGCTTACTAGGAGAGTCAGGGGCTTTCTTT | CASSLLGESGAFF
. | TRBD1 | TRBJ1-1 | TRBV7-9 | TGTGCCAGCAGTACAGGGGCTCCGAACACTGAAGCTTTCTTT | CASSTGAPNTEAFF
few | TRBD1 | TRBJ2-1 | TRBV24-1 | TGTGCCACCAGTGACGGACAGGGGGCGGGAGATGAGCAGTTCTTC | CATSDGQGAGDEQFF
. | . | TRBJ2-3 | TRBV10-3 | TGTGCCATCAGTGAGAAGTCTAACACCGGCGCAGATACGCAGTATTTT | CAISEKSNTGADTQYF
few | . | TRBJ2-5 | TRBV3-1 | TGTGCCAGCAGCCAAGGACCTTCGGAGACCCAGTACTTC | CASSQGPSETQYF
. | . | TRBJ2-7 | TRBV5-6 | TGTGCCAGCGGGGCCTACGAGCAGTACTTC | CASGAYEQYF